Each of the 8 T cell receptor beta chains below was sequenced from the same sample in a study of control samples from healthy donors and cancer patients. Some clones are missing from TCRdb's copy, which holds only in-frame ones; the method was immunoSEQ multiplex PCR. The data contain under 200,000 clones, roughly nine tenths of them singletons. The source material was blood. The receptors derive from a woman aged 25 to 39 in good health.

This sequence joins TRBV3-1 (or the pseudogene TRBV3-2) and TRBJ2-1; 7 bases are shared with TRBD2. Germline-derived CDR1 and CDR2 are LGHDT and YNNKEL (reference sequence). CDR3 length equals 15 residues. Trimming took 1 base from V and 3 from J; bases not matched to a gene: 3. The CDR3 DNA is TGTGCCAGCAGCCAAGGACGGGGGGACTACAATGAGCAGTTCTTC. This encodes CASSQGRGDYNEQFF.

This chain connects TRBV30 to TRBJ2-7; the match to TRBD2 covers 7 bases. CDR1 is GTSNPN and CDR2 is SVGIG in the germline V gene (reference sequence). The CDR3 is 12 amino acids. V was pared by 3 bases and J by 6 bases, with 5 bases of the junction left unmatched. The CDR3, as DNA: TGTGCCTGGAGCGGACTAGGCGTCGAGCAGTACTTC. This gives the protein CAWSGLGVEQYF.

A remark on this clone: This same CDR3 is encoded by further DNA sequences in the sample. This rearrangement joins TRBV11-3 to TRBJ1-1; no clear D gene. V dropped 4 bases and J dropped 1 base, with 4 bases sitting between them. The V gene's germline CDR1 is SGHNT and CDR2 YENEEA. CDR3 length equals 12 residues. CDR3 nucleotides: TGTGCCAGCAGCTCCCGGAACACTGAAGCTTTCTTT. Residues: CASSSRNTEAFF.

J is TRBJ2-1 and V is TRBV6-2 or TRBV6-3, with D possibly being TRBD2 (6 bases). Trimming cost V 2 bases and J 4 bases, with 9 bases left between them. The CDR3 totals 14 residues. Per the germline V gene, CDR1 is MNHEY and CDR2 is SVGEGT. CDR3 coding DNA: TGTGCCAGCAGTTACAGGGAGGAGTACAATGAGCAGTTCTTC. Protein: CASSYREEYNEQFF.

The V call is TRBV2, the J call TRBJ2-1, with TRBD2 matching 14 bases. V was clipped by 5 bases and J by 9 bases; unmatched bases: 6. CDR3 length: 15 residues. Germline-derived CDR1 and CDR2 are SNHLY and FYNNEI. The CDR3 DNA is TGTGCCAGCAGTAGGACTAGCGGGGGGAGGGTTGAGCAGTTCTTC. Translating gives CASSRTSGGRVEQFF.

This clone was seen a single time. This chain links TRBV7-8 with TRBJ2-7; 10 bases match TRBD2. CDR1 and CDR2 from the germline V gene are SGHVS and FQNEAQ. The V segment lost 1 base and the J segment 3 bases; nucleotides outside the gene matches: 3. CDR3 length: 15 amino acids. The CDR3 reads CASSLGTSGNYEQYF. In nucleotides, the CDR3 is TGTGCCAGCAGCTTAGGGACTAGCGGTAACTACGAGCAGTACTTC.

The J gene is TRBJ1-3, the V gene TRBV19, with a possible D match to TRBD1 (5 bases). Germline V gene data show CDR1 as LNHDA and CDR2 as SQIVND (reference sequence). The CDR3 spans 16 residues. Trimming took 6 bases from V and 0 from J, leaving 15 bases between them. CDR3 sequence reads: CASRTPGRPSGNTIYF. The DNA of the CDR3 is TGTGCCAGTAGAACCCCGGGACGGCCCTCTGGAAACACCATATATTTT.

The CDR3 DNA reads as TGTGCCAGCAGCCGGACTAGCGGGGGATCCTACGAGCAGTACTTC. Encoded protein: CASSRTSGGSYEQYF. The V and J genes are TRBV6-5 and TRBJ2-7; 13 bases are shared with TRBD2. The V segment lost 6 bases and the J segment 1 base; nucleotides outside the gene matches: 3. From germline, CDR1 is MNHEY and CDR2 SVGAGI. The CDR3 consists of 15 residues.